The 24 T cell receptor beta chains listed next were all sequenced from one sample in a study of OX40 agonist ivuxolimab in advanced cancers. The method was immunoSEQ multiplex PCR; TCRdb's version includes in-frame clones alone and lacks a portion of them. The sample consists of around 64,000 clones, roughly 87% of them appearing once. The sequencing used CD4+ or CD8+ T cells sorted from blood, collected in a trial of the OX40 agonist ivuxolimab. These receptors came from an adult with an advanced solid tumor such as melanoma, head and neck, liver or kidney cancer.

V and J are TRBV2 and TRBJ1-1, with D unclear. Looked up from germline, CDR1 is SNHLY and CDR2 is FYNNEI. The CDR3 is 12 residues long. The DNA for the CDR3 is TGTGCAAGTCGTGTCAGGATAACTGAAGCTTTCTTT. It encodes CASRVRITEAFF. Combining the CDR3 with reference TRBV2 and TRBJ1-1 gives the whole variable domain EPEVTQTPSHQVTQMGQEVILRCVPISNHLYFYWYRQILGQKVEFLVSFYNNEISEKSEIFDDQFSVERPDGSNFTLKIRSTKLEDSAMYFCASRVRITEAFFGQGTRLTVV.

The chain uses TRBV10-3 and TRBJ1-1; tentative D call: TRBD1 (5 bases). Germline V gene sequence: CDR1 ENHRY, CDR2 SYGVKD. V lost 7 bases and J 2 bases, leaving 8 bases between the germline ends. The length of the CDR3 is 12 residues. CDR3 loop: CAITQGNTEAFF. The CDR3 DNA reads as TGTGCCATCACCCAGGGAAACACTGAAGCTTTCTTT.

This chain uses TRBV5-4 with TRBJ2-5, with a weak D call TRBD1 (5 bases). The V end lost 4 bases, the J end lost 3 bases, and 10 bases lay between the germline ends. CDR1 and CDR2 from the germline V gene are SGHNT and YYREEE (reference sequence). This CDR3 spans 13 amino acids. CDR3 in amino acids: CASSPWGEETQYF. CDR3 coding DNA: TGTGCCAGCAGCCCTTGGGGCGAAGAGACCCAGTACTTC.

The genes are TRBV15 and TRBJ1-5, with D tentatively TRBD1 (5 bases). The CDR3 consists of 14 residues. The germline gives CDR1 LNHNV, CDR2 YYDKDF (reference sequence). The V end was cut by 1 base, the J end by 6 bases, with 10 bases between. CDR3 amino acids: CATSRGGGPQPQHF. In DNA form, the CDR3 reads TGTGCCACCAGCAGAGGTGGGGGACCTCAGCCCCAGCATTTT.

The chain joins TRBV5-5 to TRBJ1-1; D possibly corresponds to TRBD1 (5 bases). Trimming cost V 4 bases and J 1 base, with 14 bases left between them. The CDR3 extends over 15 amino acids. CDR1 and CDR2 from the germline V gene are SGHKS and YYEKEE (reference sequence). For the CDR3, the DNA is TGTGCCAGCAGCCTTAACAGGTTAGCGAACACTGAAGCTTTCTTT. Its translation is CASSLNRLANTEAFF.

The chain recombines TRBV2 with TRBJ1-5, with D unclear. This CDR3 contains 14 residues. V was clipped by 4 bases and J by 4 bases, with 11 bases between them. Germline V lookup: CDR1 SNHLY, CDR2 FYNNEI. CDR3 sequence reads: CASSGMPGNQPQHF. The CDR3 DNA is TGTGCCAGCAGTGGAATGCCGGGAAATCAGCCCCAGCATTTT.

The chain's CDR3 is CATLSGNTIYF. CDR3 nucleotides: TGTGCCACTTTATCTGGAAACACCATATATTTT. The rearrangement uses TRBV10-3 and TRBJ1-3; D unclear. Trimming stripped 10 bases from V and 1 base from J, with 5 bases between. Looked up from germline, CDR1 is ENHRY and CDR2 is SYGVKD. This CDR3 spans 11 amino acids.

The rearrangement joins TRBV10-3 to TRBJ1-2; D is unclear. This CDR3 comprises 16 residues. The V gene lost 4 bases and the J gene lost 0 bases, with 15 bases spanning the gap. Per germline, CDR1 ENHRY and CDR2 SYGVKD. This chain's CDR3 is CAISGLGSRANYGYTF. The CDR3 nucleotides read TGTGCCATCAGTGGTTTAGGATCCCGAGCTAACTATGGCTACACCTTC.

This chain's CDR3 is CASKQGKGANEQYF. In DNA form, the CDR3 reads TGTGCCAGCAAGCAGGGGAAGGGGGCCAACGAGCAGTACTTC. The V call is TRBV2, the J call TRBJ2-7; 7 bases agree with TRBD1. The CDR3 length is 14 residues. The germline gives CDR1 SNHLY, CDR2 FYNNEI. J was trimmed by 5 bases and V by 7 bases; bases with no gene match: 11.

This chain links TRBV28 with TRBJ2-7; D gene ambiguous. Germline V gene lookup returns CDR1 MDHEN and CDR2 SYDVKM. The CDR3 is 15 residues long. V was shortened by 5 bases and J by 0 bases, with 14 bases between the two germline ends. This CDR3 is CASSTAGPSSYEQYF. The CDR3 nucleotides read TGTGCCAGCAGTACGGCCGGGCCGAGCTCCTACGAGCAGTACTTC.

The rearrangement joins TRBV5-1 to TRBJ2-4, with D possibly being TRBD1 or TRBD2 (5 bases each). Trimming left V 2 bases short and J 8 bases short, with 14 bases between. The CDR3 length is 14 residues. The germline gives CDR1 SGHRS, CDR2 YFSETQ. The CDR3 nucleotides read TGCGCCAGCAGCTTTGGGACCCGGTGGGACATTCAGTACTTC. This gives the protein CASSFGTRWDIQYF.

The chain combines TRBV5-1 with TRBJ2-2; no clear D gene. This CDR3 is built from 13 residues. V was pared by 0 bases and J by 6 bases, with 6 bases between. Germline V CDR1 and CDR2: SGHRS, YFSETQ. CDR3 DNA sequence: TGCGCCAGCAGCTTGGAGCTTCCCGGGGAGCTGTTTTTT. This gives the protein CASSLELPGELFF.

Details on this clone: Other DNA sequences from this sample encode an identical CDR3 as well. This chain connects TRBV7-2 to TRBJ2-1, with D possibly being TRBD2 (6 bases). The length of the CDR3 is 15 residues. Trimming left V 2 bases short and J 9 bases short, with 17 bases between. From germline, CDR1 is SGHTA and CDR2 FQGNSA. The CDR3 loop is CASSLQAVRGGEQFF. CDR3 nucleotides: TGTGCCAGCAGCTTACAAGCGGTTAGGGGAGGTGAGCAGTTCTTC.

The chain employs TRBV29-1 and TRBJ2-1, with 9 bases fitting TRBD1. Trimming removed 7 bases from V and 7 bases from J; junction bases left unmatched: 8. Germline assignment: CDR1 SQVTM and CDR2 ANQGSEA. The length of the CDR3 is 13 residues. The CDR3 region has the DNA TGCAGCGGGAGGGACAGGGTAACGAATGAGCAGTTCTTC. As protein: CSGRDRVTNEQFF.

V usage is TRBV11-2 and J usage is TRBJ2-2; D unclear. V was clipped by 3 bases and J by 2 bases, with 7 bases between them. CDR1 and CDR2 from the germline V gene are SGHAT and FQNNGV. The CDR3 runs 14 residues. The CDR3 protein is CASSLVLNTGELFF. CDR3 sequence (DNA): TGTGCCAGCAGCTTGGTACTAAACACCGGGGAGCTGTTTTTT.

This chain uses TRBV29-1 with TRBJ2-1; D perhaps matches TRBD2 (5 bases). The V end was cut by 3 bases, the J end by 8 bases, with 11 bases between. This CDR3 has 12 residues. CDR1 and CDR2 from the germline V gene are SQVTM and ANQGSEA. CDR3 amino acids: CSVDPFGDEQFF. The CDR3 nucleotides are TGCAGCGTTGACCCCTTCGGGGATGAGCAGTTCTTC.

V is TRBV30 and J is TRBJ2-5; TRBD2 agrees at 11 bases. V shed 3 bases and J 4 bases; nucleotides not matched to a gene: 4. The CDR3 contains 14 residues. Germline V lookup: CDR1 GTSNPN, CDR2 SVGIG (reference sequence). The CDR3 here is CAWRGGLAGETQYF. CDR3 nucleotide sequence: TGTGCCTGGAGGGGAGGACTAGCGGGAGAGACCCAGTACTTC. The complete variable domain, with remaining parts taken from reference TRBV30 and TRBJ2-5, reads SQTIHQWPATLVQPVGSPLSLECTVEGTSNPNLYWYRQAAGRGLQLLFYSVGIGQISSEVPQNLSASRPQDRQFILSSKKLLLSDSGFYLCAWRGGLAGETQYFGPGTRLLVL.

The gene calls are TRBV30 and TRBJ2-1; TRBD2 is a possible D gene (6 bases). CDR3 length equals 11 residues. The V gene lost 5 bases and the J gene lost 9 bases, with 11 bases spanning the gap. The V gene's germline CDR1 is GTSNPN and CDR2 SVGIG (reference sequence). CDR3 in amino acids: CAWRTISEQFF. The CDR3 DNA follows: TGTGCCTGGCGGACTATTAGTGAGCAGTTCTTC.

The chain links TRBV18 to TRBJ1-2, with TRBD1 matching 7 bases. The junction had 2 bases not matched to a gene; V was cut back by 0 bases and J by 4 bases. The CDR3 totals 14 residues. Germline CDR1 and CDR2: KGHSH and LQKENI. CDR3 loop: CASSPPTGIYGYTF. CDR3 DNA sequence: TGTGCCAGCTCACCACCGACAGGGATCTATGGCTACACCTTC.

The chain uses TRBV15 and TRBJ2-5; 7 bases are a match to TRBD1. The CDR3 runs 15 residues. The V gene end was trimmed by 5 bases and the J gene end by 5 bases; junction bases not matched to a gene: 11. From germline, CDR1 is LNHNV and CDR2 YYDKDF (reference sequence). CDR3 loop: CATSLAGQAWETQYF. The CDR3 nucleotides read TGTGCCACCAGCCTTGCCGGACAGGCATGGGAGACCCAGTACTTC.

This clone was observed a few times. At one end, the junction sequence differs from germline, possibly due to a read error. This chain connects TRBV27 to TRBJ1-1; weak D call: TRBD1 (6 bases). This CDR3 is built from 15 residues. Germline CDR1 is MNHEY and CDR2 is SMNVEV (reference sequence). CDR3 residues: CASSLSAQGNAEAFF. The CDR3 nucleotides read TGTGCCAGCAGTTTATCGGCTCAGGGGAACGCTGAAGCTTTCTTT.

J is TRBJ2-5 and V is TRBV9; 12 nucleotides match TRBD2. The CDR3 totals 18 residues. The germline gives CDR1 SGDLS, CDR2 YYNGEE. V trimming: 0 bases; J trimming: 5 bases; junction bases outside the gene matches: 11. The CDR3 loop reads CASSVGSSGGARVETQYF. The CDR3 nucleotides are TGTGCCAGCAGCGTAGGTTCTAGCGGGGGGGCAAGGGTCGAGACCCAGTACTTC.

The sample holds one count of this clone. The chain combines TRBV5-1 with TRBJ2-3; 7 nucleotides align to TRBD2. Trimming removed 5 bases from V and 2 bases from J; junction bases left unmatched: 11. The CDR3 runs 16 residues. Per the germline V gene, CDR1 is SGHRS and CDR2 is YFSETQ. The CDR3 DNA is TGCGCCAGCAGTCGGGACTACCCGAGCCCCACAGATACGCAGTATTTT. Translation gives CASSRDYPSPTDTQYF.

This chain links TRBV4-2 with TRBJ1-5; 7 nucleotides align to TRBD1. This CDR3 has 14 residues. Trimming removed 1 base from V and 9 bases from J; junction bases left unmatched: 6. The germline V gene encodes CDR1 LGHNA and CDR2 YNFKEQ. DNA of the CDR3: TGTGCCAGCAGCCAAGGACAGGGCCCATCGCCCCAGCATTTT. Translated: CASSQGQGPSPQHF.